This T cell receptor (beta chain) originates from a study of response to subunit inactivated influenza vaccine. Study-wide results and caveats: Few new T cells, the authors suggested, are recruited by each seasonal influenza vaccination.

TCRdb re-analysed the RT-PCR reads in MiXCR, keeping a single row per CDR3 protein. Seen here are about 780,000 distinct CDR3 sequences, around 20% observed once, and the top ten hold roughly a tenth. V was trimmed by 0 bases and J by 6 bases, leaving 3 bases between them. This CDR3 is 11 amino acids long. From germline, CDR1 is MNHEY and CDR2 SVGEGT. There are a few counts of this clonotype. Antigen unknown. This TCR was recovered from a man aged 50 to 59 who received an inactivated influenza vaccine. The gene calls are TRBV6-2 or TRBV6-3 and TRBJ2-7; no clear D gene. Sample: PBMCs from blood, taken around 5 days after vaccination. This chain's CDR3 is CASSYSTEQYF. CDR3 nucleotides: TGTGCCAGCAGTTACTCGACCGAGCAGTACTTC.